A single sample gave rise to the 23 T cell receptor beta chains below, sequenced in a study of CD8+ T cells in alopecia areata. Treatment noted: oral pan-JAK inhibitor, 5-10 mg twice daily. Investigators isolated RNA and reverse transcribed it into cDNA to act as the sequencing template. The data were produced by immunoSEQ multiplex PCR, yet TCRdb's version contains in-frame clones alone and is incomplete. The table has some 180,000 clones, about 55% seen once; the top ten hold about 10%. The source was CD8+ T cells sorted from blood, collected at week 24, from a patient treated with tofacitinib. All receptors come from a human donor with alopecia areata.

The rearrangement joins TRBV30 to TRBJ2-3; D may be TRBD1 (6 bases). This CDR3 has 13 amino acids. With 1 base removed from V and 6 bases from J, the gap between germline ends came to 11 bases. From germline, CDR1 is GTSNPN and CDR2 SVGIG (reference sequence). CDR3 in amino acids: CAWSAGESDTQYF. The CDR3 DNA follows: TGTGCCTGGAGTGCAGGGGAATCCGATACGCAGTATTTT.

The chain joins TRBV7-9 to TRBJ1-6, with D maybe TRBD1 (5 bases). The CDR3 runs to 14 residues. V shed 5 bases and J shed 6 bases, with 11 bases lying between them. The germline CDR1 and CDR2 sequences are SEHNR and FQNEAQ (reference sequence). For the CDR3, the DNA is TGTGCCAGCAGCCCCGTACAGGCTAATTCACCCCTCCACTTT. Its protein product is CASSPVQANSPLHF. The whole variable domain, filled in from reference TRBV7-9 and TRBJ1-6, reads DTGVSQNPRHKITKRGQNVTFRCDPISEHNRLYWYRQTLGQGPEFLTYFQNEAQLEKSRLLSDRFSAERPKGSFSTLEIQRTEQGDSAMYLCASSPVQANSPLHFGNGTRLTVT.

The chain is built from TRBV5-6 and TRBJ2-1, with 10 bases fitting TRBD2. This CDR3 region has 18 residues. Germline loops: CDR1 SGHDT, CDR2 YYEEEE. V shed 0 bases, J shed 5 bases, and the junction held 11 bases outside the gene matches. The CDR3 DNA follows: TGTGCCAGCAGCTTGGTGGGTGGAGTTCTAGCGGGGGACAATGAGCAGTTCTTC. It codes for CASSLVGGVLAGDNEQFF.

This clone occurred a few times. The CDR3 protein is CASSDNTGELFF. CDR3 coding DNA: TGCGCCAGCAGTGATAACACCGGGGAGCTGTTTTTT. The chain recombines TRBV10-1 with TRBJ2-2; D is ambiguous. Trimming pared 3 bases from V and 2 bases from J, leaving 1 base between. From germline, CDR1 is WNHNN and CDR2 SYGVQD (reference sequence). The CDR3 has 12 residues.

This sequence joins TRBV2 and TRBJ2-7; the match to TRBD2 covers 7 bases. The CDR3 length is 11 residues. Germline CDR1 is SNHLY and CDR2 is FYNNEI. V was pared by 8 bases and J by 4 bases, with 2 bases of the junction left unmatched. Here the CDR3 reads CASGREYEQYF. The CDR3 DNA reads TGTGCCAGCGGGAGGGAATACGAGCAGTACTTC. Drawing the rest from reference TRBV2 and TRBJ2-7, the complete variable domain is EPEVTQTPSHQVTQMGQEVILRCVPISNHLYFYWYRQILGQKVEFLVSFYNNEISEKSEIFDDQFSVERPDGSNFTLKIRSTKLEDSAMYFCASGREYEQYFGPGTRLTVT.

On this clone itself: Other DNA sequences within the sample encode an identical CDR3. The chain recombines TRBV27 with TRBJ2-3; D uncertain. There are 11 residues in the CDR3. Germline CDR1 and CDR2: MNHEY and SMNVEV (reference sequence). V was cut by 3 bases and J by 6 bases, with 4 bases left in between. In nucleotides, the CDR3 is TGTGCCAGCAGTTTGGGGGATACGCAGTATTTT. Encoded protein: CASSLGDTQYF.

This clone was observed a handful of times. The CDR3 coding sequence is TGCAGCGCCGAAGGTGAGGGGGAGGAAAAACTGTTTTTT. Encoded protein: CSAEGEGEEKLFF. The rearrangement links TRBV29-1 to TRBJ1-4; tentative D call: TRBD1 (6 bases). Between the trimmed V and J ends, which lost 7 bases and 8 bases, there was a span of 17 bases. Germline V gene sequence: CDR1 SQVTM, CDR2 ANQGSEA. The CDR3 runs 13 residues.

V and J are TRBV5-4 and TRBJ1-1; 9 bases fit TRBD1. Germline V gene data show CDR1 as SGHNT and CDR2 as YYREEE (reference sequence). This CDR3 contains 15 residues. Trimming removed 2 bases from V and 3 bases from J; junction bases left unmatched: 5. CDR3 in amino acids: CASSLLDRGDTEAFF. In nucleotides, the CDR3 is TGTGCCAGCAGCTTACTGGACAGGGGCGACACTGAAGCTTTCTTT.

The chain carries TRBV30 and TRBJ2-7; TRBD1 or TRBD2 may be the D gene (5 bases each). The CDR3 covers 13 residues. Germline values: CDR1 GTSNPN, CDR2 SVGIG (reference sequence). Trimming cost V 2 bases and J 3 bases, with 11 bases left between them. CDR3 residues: CAWSMGRIYEQYF. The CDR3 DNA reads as TGTGCCTGGAGTATGGGACGGATCTACGAGCAGTACTTC. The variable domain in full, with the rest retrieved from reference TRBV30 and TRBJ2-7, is SQTIHQWPATLVQPVGSPLSLECTVEGTSNPNLYWYRQAAGRGLQLLFYSVGIGQISSEVPQNLSASRPQDRQFILSSKKLLLSDSGFYLCAWSMGRIYEQYFGPGTRLTVT.

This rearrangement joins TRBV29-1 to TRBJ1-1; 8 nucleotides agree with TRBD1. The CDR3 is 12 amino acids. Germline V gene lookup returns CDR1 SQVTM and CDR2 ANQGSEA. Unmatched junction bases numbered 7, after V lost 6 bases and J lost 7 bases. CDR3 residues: CSVKTGDNEAFF. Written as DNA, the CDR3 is TGCAGCGTAAAGACAGGGGATAATGAAGCTTTCTTT.

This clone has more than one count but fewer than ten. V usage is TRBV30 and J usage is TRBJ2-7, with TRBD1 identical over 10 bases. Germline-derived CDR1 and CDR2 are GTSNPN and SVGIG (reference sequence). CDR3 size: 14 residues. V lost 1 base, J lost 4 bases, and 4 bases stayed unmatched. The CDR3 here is CAWSEGTGVYEQYF. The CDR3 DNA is TGTGCCTGGAGTGAGGGGACAGGGGTGTACGAGCAGTACTTC. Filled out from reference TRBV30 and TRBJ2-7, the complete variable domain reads SQTIHQWPATLVQPVGSPLSLECTVEGTSNPNLYWYRQAAGRGLQLLFYSVGIGQISSEVPQNLSASRPQDRQFILSSKKLLLSDSGFYLCAWSEGTGVYEQYFGPGTRLTVT.

The CDR3 DNA sequence: TGTGCTAGTGGTTTGGGCGGTTCCTACAATGAGCAGTTCTTC. Its translation: CASGLGGSYNEQFF. The V gene is TRBV12-5, the J gene TRBJ2-1; the D is unclear. Germline V gene lookup returns CDR1 LGHNT and CDR2 FRNRAP. V lost 1 base and J lost 1, with 5 bases in between. This CDR3 has 14 amino acids.

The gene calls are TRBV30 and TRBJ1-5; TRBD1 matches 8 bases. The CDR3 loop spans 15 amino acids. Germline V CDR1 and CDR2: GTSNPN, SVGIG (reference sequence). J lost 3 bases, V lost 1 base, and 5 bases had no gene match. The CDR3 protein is CAWSEGTGNNQPQHF. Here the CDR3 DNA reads TGTGCCTGGAGTGAAGGGACAGGTAACAATCAGCCCCAGCATTTT.

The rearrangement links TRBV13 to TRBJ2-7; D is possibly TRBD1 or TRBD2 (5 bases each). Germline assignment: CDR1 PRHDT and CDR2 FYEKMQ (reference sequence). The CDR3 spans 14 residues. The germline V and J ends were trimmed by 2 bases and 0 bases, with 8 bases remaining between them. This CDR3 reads CASSLWDPSYEQYF. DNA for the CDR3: TGTGCCAGCAGCTTATGGGACCCCTCCTACGAGCAGTACTTC.

CDR3 nucleotide sequence: TGTGCCTGGGGAACTTCTAACACTGAAGCTTTCTTT. Protein sequence: CAWGTSNTEAFF. The chain couples TRBV30 to TRBJ1-1; D gene ambiguous. Germline CDR1 is GTSNPN and CDR2 is SVGIG (reference sequence). CDR3 length equals 12 residues. The V and J ends lost 5 bases and 2 bases respectively, with 9 bases between them.

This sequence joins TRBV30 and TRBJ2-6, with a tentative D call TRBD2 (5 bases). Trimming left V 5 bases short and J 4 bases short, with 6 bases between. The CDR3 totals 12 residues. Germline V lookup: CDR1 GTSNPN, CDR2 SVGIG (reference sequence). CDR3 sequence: CAWAGGANVLTF. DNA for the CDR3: TGTGCCTGGGCGGGCGGGGCCAACGTCCTGACTTTC.

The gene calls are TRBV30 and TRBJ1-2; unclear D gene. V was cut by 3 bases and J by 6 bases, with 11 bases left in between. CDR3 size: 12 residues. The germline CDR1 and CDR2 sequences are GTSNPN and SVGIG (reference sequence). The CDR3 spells CAWRGVADGYTF. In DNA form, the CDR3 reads TGTGCCTGGAGAGGCGTTGCGGATGGCTACACCTTC.

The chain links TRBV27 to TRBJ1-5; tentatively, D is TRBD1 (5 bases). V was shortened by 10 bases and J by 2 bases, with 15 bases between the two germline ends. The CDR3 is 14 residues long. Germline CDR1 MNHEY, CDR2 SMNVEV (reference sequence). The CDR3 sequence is CATSSGRGNQPQHF. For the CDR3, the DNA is TGTGCCACCTCGTCGGGGCGCGGCAATCAGCCCCAGCATTTT.

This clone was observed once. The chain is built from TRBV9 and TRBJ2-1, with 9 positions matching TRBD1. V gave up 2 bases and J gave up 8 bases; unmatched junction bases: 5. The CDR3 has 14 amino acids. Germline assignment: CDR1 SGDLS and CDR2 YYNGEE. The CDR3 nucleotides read TGTGCCAGCAGCGTTACAGGGGGCGGAGATGAGCAGTTCTTC. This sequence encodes CASSVTGGGDEQFF. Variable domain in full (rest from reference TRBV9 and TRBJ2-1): DSGVTQTPKHLITATGQRVTLRCSPRSGDLSVYWYQQSLDQGLQFLIQYYNGEERAKGNILERFSAQQFPDLHSELNLSSLELGDSALYFCASSVTGGGDEQFFGPGTRLTVL.

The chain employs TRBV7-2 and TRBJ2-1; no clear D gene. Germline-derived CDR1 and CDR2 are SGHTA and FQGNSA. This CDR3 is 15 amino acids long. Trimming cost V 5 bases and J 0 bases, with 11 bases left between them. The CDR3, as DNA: TGTGCCAGCAGCCCTAGTGATAGCTCCTACAATGAGCAGTTCTTC. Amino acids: CASSPSDSSYNEQFF.

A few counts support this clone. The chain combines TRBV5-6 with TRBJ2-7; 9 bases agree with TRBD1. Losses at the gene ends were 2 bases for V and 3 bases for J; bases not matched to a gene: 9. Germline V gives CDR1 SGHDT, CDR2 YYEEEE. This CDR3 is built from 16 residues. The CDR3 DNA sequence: TGTGCCAGCAGCTTACAGACAGGGGGTTATGGCTACGAGCAGTACTTC. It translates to CASSLQTGGYGYEQYF.

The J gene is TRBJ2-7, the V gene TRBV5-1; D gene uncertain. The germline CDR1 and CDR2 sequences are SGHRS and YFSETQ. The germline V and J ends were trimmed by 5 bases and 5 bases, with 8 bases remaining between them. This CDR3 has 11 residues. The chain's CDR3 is CASRVQDEQYF. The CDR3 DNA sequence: TGCGCCAGCAGGGTTCAGGACGAGCAGTACTTC.

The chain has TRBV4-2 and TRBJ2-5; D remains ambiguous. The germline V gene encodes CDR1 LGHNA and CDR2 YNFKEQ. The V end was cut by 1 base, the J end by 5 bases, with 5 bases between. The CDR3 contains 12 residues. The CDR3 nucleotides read TGTGCCAGCAGCCAAGGCGGCGAGACCCAGTACTTC. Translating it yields CASSQGGETQYF.